This T cell receptor beta chain was profiled in a study of blood T cell repertoires in COVID-19 (dated by TCRdb to the early 2020s). Study-level background: Samples from collaborators originated in the United States, Italy and Spain and spanned both the acute and convalescent phases of COVID-19. The material from the prospective study consisted of cDNA or gDNA derived from T cells, B-cell-depleted T cells, or PBMCs. Subjects who had been exposed to COVID-19, were actively infected with it, or had recovered from it provided the deeply sampled blood TCRbeta repertoires that made up the dataset. The repertoires were released in a freely available public database meant as a resource for research on the immune response to SARS-CoV-2. The samples were drawn from the first 160 participants of the ongoing ImmuneRACE study and from 1,254 subjects provided by 6 global collaborators. A de-identified subject ID, COVID-19 status, age in years and sex were almost always included in the sample metadata. Where available, HLA class I and class II types were taken from metadata supplied by the sample provider and were not determined by assay-based typing.

Overall study outcomes, separate from this receptor: The quantity of clinical and demographic metadata differed by source and by participant and was supplied without curation.

TCRbeta CDR3 regions were amplified from genomic DNA by means of the immunoSEQ Assay, a bias-controlled multiplex PCR. The original pipeline was this. The number of nucleated cells in each sample was estimated from the amplification of reference gene primers within the assay. Sequence reads were collapsed and filtered to measure the absolute abundance of every unique TCRbeta CDR3 rearrangement. For each sample, productive Simpson clonality was calculated by taking the square root of Simpson's diversity index across productive rearrangements. TCRdb provides this immuneACCESS table in a form limited to in-frame rearrangements. Some clones are lacking; in checked studies, under half of them reflect an unresolved V gene, and why the rest are absent is not known. V and J calls and clone size are as listed in that table; D and trimming were resolved from the DNA. For this sample there are 76,000 or so clones; 87% appear just once. 6.5% to 9.5% of the sample belongs to the ten largest clones.

Taken from the germline V gene (reference sequence), the CDR1 and CDR2 loops are MNHEY and SMNVEV. The CDR3, cysteine through phenylalanine, is 16 amino acids long. The only DNA kept is the CDR3, 48 bases in frame from the first base. The germline V and J ends show losses of 5 bases and 2 bases respectively, and no gene match explains 4 bases of the junction. Whole blood was collected in K2EDTA tubes by collaborating institutions according to the institutions' own protocols. Collaborator samples were shipped for TCRbeta analysis as frozen whole blood, isolated PBMCs, or DNA extracted from either sample type. In this sample, this clone turned up a few times. Its binding antigen is unknown. No base quality values were provided; no much bigger clone lies one nucleotide off.

The rearranged segments are TRBV27 and TRBJ1-6; 9 bases in between match TRBD1. The origin of this receptor is a man under 40 with acute or convalescent COVID-19. The sample was peripheral blood. The CDR3 corresponds to CASSQGQGTYNSPLHF. The base sequence is TGTGCCAGCAGTCAAGGACAGGGGACCTATAATTCACCCCTCCACTTT.